The 29 T cell receptor beta chains in this list originate from one sample, sequenced in a study of graft-versus-host responses after intestinal transplantation. These TCRs are of unknown antigen specificity. The method was immunoSEQ multiplex PCR; TCRdb's version includes in-frame clones alone and lacks a portion of them. The table has over 85,000 clones, 93% seen once. Here the sequenced sample was unstimulated CD8+ T cells sorted from spleen or lymph node cells, taken before intestinal transplant. All receptors come from a human donor who received an intestinal transplant.

The rearrangement joins TRBV5-6 to TRBJ2-6; possibly TRBD1 or TRBD2 for D (5 bases each). This CDR3 is 18 amino acids long. In germline, CDR1 is SGHDT, CDR2 YYEEEE. V was shortened by 2 bases and J by 0 bases, with 15 bases between the two germline ends. The CDR3 DNA follows: TGTGCCAGCAGCTTTTGGGGGACCCTCTACTCTGGGGCCAACGTCCTGACTTTC. Residues: CASSFWGTLYSGANVLTF.

The rearrangement joins TRBV10-1 to TRBJ2-7, with D perhaps matching TRBD1 (6 bases). CDR3 length: 15 residues. V was shortened by 3 bases and J by 3 bases, with 15 bases between the two germline ends. The germline V gene has CDR1 WNHNN and CDR2 SYGVQD (reference sequence). CDR3 region: CASSEVLGQFYEQYF. The CDR3 DNA is TGCGCCAGCAGTGAAGTACTCGGACAGTTCTACGAGCAGTACTTC.

This clone was detected only once. V usage is TRBV27 and J usage is TRBJ2-1, with a tentative D call TRBD2 (6 bases). The CDR3 length is 13 residues. Trimming pared 10 bases from V and 6 bases from J, leaving 16 bases between. CDR1 is MNHEY and CDR2 is SMNVEV in the germline V gene (reference sequence). Here the CDR3 DNA reads TGTGCCACCAAGGAGGGGACGGGCAATGAGCAGTTCTTC. The encoded protein is CATKEGTGNEQFF.

The chain couples TRBV2 to TRBJ2-2, with 8 bases identical to TRBD1. The CDR3 extends over 15 amino acids. In germline, CDR1 is SNHLY, CDR2 FYNNEI. The ends lost 5 bases at V and 4 bases at J; junction bases unmatched: 6. The CDR3 DNA follows: TGTGCCAGCAGTACCTGGACAGGGCTCACCGGGGAGCTGTTTTTT. Amino acid sequence: CASSTWTGLTGELFF.

In its sample, this clone was seen once. This chain links TRBV6-5 with TRBJ2-5; the match to TRBD2 covers 11 bases. The junction had 4 bases not matched to a gene; V was cut back by 2 bases and J by 2 bases. The CDR3 length is 16 residues. CDR1 and CDR2 (germline): MNHEY, SVGAGI. The CDR3 loop reads CASSYGTSGAQETQYF. CDR3 coding DNA: TGTGCCAGCAGTTACGGGACTAGCGGAGCTCAAGAGACCCAGTACTTC.

This clone has just a few counts. The chain links TRBV19 to TRBJ2-7, with 13 nucleotides matching TRBD2. CDR3 length equals 14 residues. Germline lookup yields CDR1 LNHDA and CDR2 SQIVND (reference sequence). The V and J ends lost 8 bases and 5 bases, in that order; junction bases with no gene match: 6. The CDR3 spells CASGWTSGSHEQYF. CDR3 coding DNA: TGTGCCAGTGGCTGGACTAGCGGGAGTCACGAGCAGTACTTC. Looking up the rest from reference TRBV19 and TRBJ2-7 gives the full variable domain: DGGITQSPKYLFRKEGQNVTLSCEQNLNHDAMYWYRQDPGQGLRLIYYSQIVNDFQKGDIAEGYSVSREKKESFPLTVTSAQKNPTAFYLCASGWTSGSHEQYFGPGTRLTVT.

The chain is built from TRBV4-1 and TRBJ2-5, with D unresolved. The CDR3 contains 13 residues. From germline, CDR1 is MGHRA and CDR2 YSYEKL. The V gene lost 1 base and the J gene lost 3 bases, with 6 bases spanning the gap. This chain's CDR3 is CASSQGGEETQYF. The CDR3 DNA reads TGCGCCAGCAGCCAAGGTGGAGAAGAGACCCAGTACTTC.

This chain joins TRBV12-5 and TRBJ2-1; 10 positions agree with TRBD2. The CDR3 has 18 residues. CDR1 is LGHNT, CDR2 FRNRAP, per germline. Trimming at V came to 1 base and at J to 4 bases, leaving 10 bases not matched to a gene. The CDR3 region has the DNA TGTGCTAGTGGTTTGGGACAAACACTAGCGGGGATTTACAATGAGCAGTTCTTC. Its translation: CASGLGQTLAGIYNEQFF.

This clone has only one observation. The chain has TRBV9 and TRBJ2-7; TRBD1 or TRBD2 may be the D gene (5 bases each). The CDR3 consists of 16 residues. Germline V gives CDR1 SGDLS, CDR2 YYNGEE. V was cut by 1 base and J by 1 base, with 15 bases left in between. CDR3 in DNA: TGTGCCAGCAGCGTATCCGGGACGTACCGTTCCTACGAGCAGTACTTC. Translating it yields CASSVSGTYRSYEQYF.

The gene calls are TRBV9 and TRBJ2-1; TRBD1 might be the D (5 bases). This CDR3 has 14 amino acids. V was trimmed by 0 bases and J by 10 bases, leaving 14 bases between them. The germline gives CDR1 SGDLS, CDR2 YYNGEE. Here the CDR3 reads CASSVALGPREQFF. The CDR3 DNA reads TGTGCCAGCAGCGTAGCTCTGGGGCCACGCGAGCAGTTCTTC.

The chain employs TRBV19 and TRBJ2-2; perhaps TRBD1 as D (6 bases). Per the germline V gene, CDR1 is LNHDA and CDR2 is SQIVND (reference sequence). This CDR3 is built from 13 residues. V lost 10 bases, J lost 4 bases, and 13 bases lay in between. The CDR3 here is CATRGYGTGELFF. The DNA of the CDR3 is TGTGCCACGAGGGGGTACGGCACCGGGGAGCTGTTTTTT. Variable domain in full (rest from reference TRBV19 and TRBJ2-2): DGGITQSPKYLFRKEGQNVTLSCEQNLNHDAMYWYRQDPGQGLRLIYYSQIVNDFQKGDIAEGYSVSREKKESFPLTVTSAQKNPTAFYLCATRGYGTGELFFGEGSRLTVL.

J is TRBJ2-7 and V is TRBV11-2; TRBD2 matches 9 bases. Germline V gives CDR1 SGHAT, CDR2 FQNNGV. CDR3 length equals 16 residues. The V segment lost 6 bases and the J segment 2 bases; nucleotides outside the gene matches: 11. The CDR3 sequence is CASRLPGREGTYEQYF. The CDR3 DNA follows: TGTGCCAGCAGATTACCGGGGCGGGAGGGCACCTACGAGCAGTACTTC.

V usage is TRBV19 and J usage is TRBJ1-5; D might be TRBD1 (6 bases). Germline CDR1 LNHDA, CDR2 SQIVND (reference sequence). The CDR3 has 15 amino acids. V dropped 5 bases and J dropped 6 bases, with 17 bases sitting between them. CDR3: CASSPGGGAAQPQHF. The CDR3 nucleotides are TGTGCCAGTAGTCCCGGAGGGGGGGCGGCTCAGCCCCAGCATTTT.

V usage is TRBV6-1 and J usage is TRBJ2-7; 11 bases agree with TRBD2. CDR3 size: 13 residues. V shed 11 bases, J shed 3 bases, and the junction held 6 bases outside the gene matches. Germline-derived CDR1 and CDR2 are MNHNS and SASEGT. CDR3 in DNA: TGTGCCGGAAGACTAGCGGGAAACTACGAGCAGTACTTC. Amino acids: CAGRLAGNYEQYF.

The chain is built from TRBV10-2 and TRBJ2-7, with TRBD1 matching 7 bases. The germline V gene has CDR1 WSHSY and CDR2 SAAADI. With 3 bases clipped from V and 3 bases from J, the junction kept 8 bases outside the gene matches. The CDR3 is made up of 15 amino acids. CDR3 region: CASSERLGQNYEQYF. The CDR3 DNA is TGCGCCAGCAGTGAACGGCTGGGACAGAACTACGAGCAGTACTTC.

The V call is TRBV7-9, the J call TRBJ1-1; possibly TRBD1 for D (5 bases). The CDR3 covers 17 residues. V was shortened by 4 bases and J by 1 base, with 19 bases between the two germline ends. From germline, CDR1 is SEHNR and CDR2 FQNEAQ (reference sequence). The CDR3 region has the DNA TGTGCCAGCAGCTATGACCGAGGGGACTCCTGGAACACTGAAGCTTTCTTT. Translated, it gives CASSYDRGDSWNTEAFF.

V is TRBV12-2 and J is TRBJ2-5; the D call TRBD2 from the table was never checked on the DNA. TRBV12-2 corresponds to a pseudogene. The CDR3 is 16 residues long. This CDR3 reads CASRWRTSGILETQYF. In DNA form, the CDR3 reads TGTGCAAGTCGCTGGCGGACTAGCGGGATATTGGAGACCCAGTACTTC.

V gene TRBV19 combines with J gene TRBJ2-1; 9 bases match TRBD2. The germline V gene has CDR1 LNHDA and CDR2 SQIVND (reference sequence). V lost 7 bases, J lost 9 bases, and 10 bases stayed unmatched. The CDR3 length is 14 residues. For the CDR3, the DNA is TGTGCCAGTAAGGTAGCGGGAGCAGGGAGTGAGCAGTTCTTC. Amino acid sequence: CASKVAGAGSEQFF.

The chain recombines TRBV5-1 with TRBJ1-5; no reliable D call. Deletions cut 0 bases from V and 4 bases from J, with 14 bases between. Germline values: CDR1 SGHRS, CDR2 YFSETQ. The CDR3 contains 16 residues. The CDR3 DNA reads as TGCGCCAGCAGCTTGGGCGTTGGGAGCACAAATCAGCCCCAGCATTTT. Amino acids: CASSLGVGSTNQPQHF.

V gene TRBV30 combines with J gene TRBJ2-7; D remains unclear. This CDR3 has 13 residues. The ends were cut back, 0 bases at V and 5 bases at J, with 11 bases in the middle. CDR1 is GTSNPN, CDR2 SVGIG, per germline (reference sequence). This chain's CDR3 is CAWSVGMRNEQYF. The CDR3 nucleotides are TGTGCCTGGAGTGTAGGAATGCGAAACGAGCAGTACTTC.

As to this clone: Other nucleotide sequences in the sample specify the same CDR3. This chain joins TRBV4-1 and TRBJ1-1; 8 positions match TRBD1. This CDR3 has 14 amino acids. Trimming at V came to 4 bases and at J to 8 bases, leaving 9 bases not matched to a gene. Germline V gives CDR1 MGHRA, CDR2 YSYEKL. This chain's CDR3 is CASSPYGQGMEAFF. CDR3 sequence (DNA): TGCGCCAGCAGCCCCTACGGACAGGGCATGGAAGCTTTCTTT.

This sequence joins TRBV7-9 and TRBJ2-3; 10 bases match TRBD2. CDR1 is SEHNR and CDR2 is FQNEAQ in the germline V gene (reference sequence). The CDR3 contains 16 residues. V was pared by 1 base and J by 2 bases, with 3 bases of the junction left unmatched. DNA for the CDR3: TGTGCCAGCAGCTTAGAGCTAGCGGGAGCCACAGATACGCAGTATTTT. Translated, it gives CASSLELAGATDTQYF.

The gene calls are TRBV5-6 and TRBJ2-3; 7 bases agree with TRBD1. The CDR3 is 15 residues long. Looked up from germline, CDR1 is SGHDT and CDR2 is YYEEEE. V lost 5 bases, J lost 2 bases, and 8 bases stayed unmatched. In DNA, the CDR3 is TGTGCCAGCAGTTTCAGAAGGGGGCCCACAGATACGCAGTATTTT. It is translated as CASSFRRGPTDTQYF.

This sequence joins TRBV5-4 and TRBJ2-5; D might be TRBD2 (6 bases). The germline gives CDR1 SGHNT, CDR2 YYREEE (reference sequence). The CDR3 totals 15 residues. The V gene lost 7 bases and the J gene lost 6 bases, with 22 bases spanning the gap. This CDR3 reads CASSLAGPSRKTQYF. As DNA, the CDR3 is TGTGCCAGCTCCCTGGCGGGACCCTCGAGAAAGACCCAGTACTTC.

V usage is TRBV27 and J usage is TRBJ2-1; D may be TRBD1 (6 bases). V dropped 8 bases and J dropped 10 bases, with 12 bases sitting between them. This CDR3 spans 11 amino acids. Germline loops: CDR1 MNHEY, CDR2 SMNVEV (reference sequence). Written as DNA, the CDR3 is TGTGCCAGCGGGGACACGGGGGAGCAGTTCTTC. This codes for CASGDTGEQFF.

The chain has TRBV2 and TRBJ2-4, with D hard to call. The CDR3 totals 13 residues. The V and J ends lost 8 bases and 2 bases respectively, with 10 bases between them. Per germline, CDR1 SNHLY and CDR2 FYNNEI. This CDR3 is CASLLVTKNIQYF. Written as DNA, the CDR3 is TGTGCCAGCCTCCTAGTCACCAAAAACATTCAGTACTTC. The full variable domain, in which reference TRBV2 and TRBJ2-4 provide the parts outside the CDR3, is EPEVTQTPSHQVTQMGQEVILRCVPISNHLYFYWYRQILGQKVEFLVSFYNNEISEKSEIFDDQFSVERPDGSNFTLKIRSTKLEDSAMYFCASLLVTKNIQYFGAGTRLSVL.

The genes are TRBV7-9 and TRBJ2-5, with D perhaps matching TRBD2 (5 bases). Germline assignment: CDR1 SEHNR and CDR2 FQNEAQ (reference sequence). The V and J ends lost 1 base and 7 bases respectively, with 16 bases between them. The CDR3 extends over 15 amino acids. The CDR3 loop is CASSLGEGVIVTQYF. The CDR3 DNA reads as TGTGCCAGCAGCTTAGGAGAGGGAGTTATAGTGACCCAGTACTTC.

This chain joins TRBV7-9 and TRBJ2-5, with D possibly matching TRBD1 (6 bases). Gene TRBJ2-7 matches the end of the DNA better, so the J call may be wrong. The CDR3 covers 15 residues. Germline CDR1 SEHNR, CDR2 FQNEAQ (reference sequence). This chain's CDR3 is CASSSDRQETYEQYF. For the CDR3, the DNA is TGTGCCAGCAGTTCCGATCGACAGGAGACCTACGAGCAGTACTTC.

The chain recombines TRBV9 with TRBJ2-7; D is unclear. Trimming shortened V by 2 bases and J by 1 base, and 10 bases separated the two germline ends. There are 14 residues in the CDR3. Per germline, CDR1 SGDLS and CDR2 YYNGEE. CDR3 region: CASSVTWASYEQYF. Here the CDR3 DNA reads TGTGCCAGCAGCGTGACGTGGGCATCCTACGAGCAGTACTTC.